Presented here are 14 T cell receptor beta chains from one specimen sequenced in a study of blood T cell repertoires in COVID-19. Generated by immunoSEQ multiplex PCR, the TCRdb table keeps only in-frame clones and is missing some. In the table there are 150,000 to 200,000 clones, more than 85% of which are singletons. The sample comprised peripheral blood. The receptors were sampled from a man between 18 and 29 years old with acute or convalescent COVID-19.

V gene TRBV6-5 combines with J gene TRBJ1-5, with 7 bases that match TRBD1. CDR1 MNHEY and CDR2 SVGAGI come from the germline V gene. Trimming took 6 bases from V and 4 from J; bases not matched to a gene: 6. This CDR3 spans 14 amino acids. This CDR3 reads CASSEMDRNQPQHF. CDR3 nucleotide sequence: TGTGCCAGCAGCGAGATGGACAGGAATCAGCCCCAGCATTTT.

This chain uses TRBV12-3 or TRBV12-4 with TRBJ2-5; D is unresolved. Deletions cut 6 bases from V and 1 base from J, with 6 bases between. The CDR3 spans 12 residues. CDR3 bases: TGTGCCAGCAGCCTCCTCCAAGAGACCCAGTACTTC. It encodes CASSLLQETQYF.

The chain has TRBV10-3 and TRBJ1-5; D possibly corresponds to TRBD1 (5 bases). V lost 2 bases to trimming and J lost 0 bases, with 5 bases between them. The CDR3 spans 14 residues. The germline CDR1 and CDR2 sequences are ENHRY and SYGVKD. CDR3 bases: TGTGCCATCAGTGAGAGGGGTAGCAATCAGCCCCAGCATTTT. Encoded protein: CAISERGSNQPQHF.

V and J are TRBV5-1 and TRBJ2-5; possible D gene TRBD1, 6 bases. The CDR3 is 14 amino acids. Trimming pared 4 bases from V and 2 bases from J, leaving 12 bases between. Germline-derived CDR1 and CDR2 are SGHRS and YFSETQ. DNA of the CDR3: TGCGCCAGCAGCCCGGACAGCCTACAAGAGACCCAGTACTTC. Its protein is CASSPDSLQETQYF.

The CDR3 protein is CASERQGVDTQYF. The CDR3 DNA reads TGTGCCAGCGAACGACAGGGAGTAGATACGCAGTATTTT. The chain is built from TRBV6-5 and TRBJ2-3; 7 nucleotides line up with TRBD1. Germline values: CDR1 MNHEY, CDR2 SVGAGI. J was trimmed by 5 bases and V by 8 bases; bases with no gene match: 7. The CDR3 consists of 13 residues.

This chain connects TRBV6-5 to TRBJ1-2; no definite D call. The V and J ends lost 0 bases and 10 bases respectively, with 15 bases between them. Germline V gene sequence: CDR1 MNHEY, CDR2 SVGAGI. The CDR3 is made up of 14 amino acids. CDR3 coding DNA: TGTGCCAGCAGTTACTCGCGGTCCCGAGTTGTCTACACCTTC. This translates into CASSYSRSRVVYTF.

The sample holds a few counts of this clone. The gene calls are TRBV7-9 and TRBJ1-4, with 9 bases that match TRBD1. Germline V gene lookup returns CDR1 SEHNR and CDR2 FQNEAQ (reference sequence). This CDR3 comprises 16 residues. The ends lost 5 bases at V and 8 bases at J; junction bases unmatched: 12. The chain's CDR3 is CASSLSPGQGEEKLFF. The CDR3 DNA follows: TGTGCCAGCAGCCTCTCTCCGGGACAGGGCGAGGAAAAACTGTTTTTT.

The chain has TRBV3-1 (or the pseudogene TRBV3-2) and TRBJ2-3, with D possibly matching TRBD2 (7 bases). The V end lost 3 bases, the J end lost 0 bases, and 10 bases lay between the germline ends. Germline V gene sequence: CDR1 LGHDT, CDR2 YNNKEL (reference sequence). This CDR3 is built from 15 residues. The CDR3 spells CASSHRGASTDTQYF. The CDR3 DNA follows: TGTGCCAGCAGCCACCGGGGGGCTAGCACAGATACGCAGTATTTT.

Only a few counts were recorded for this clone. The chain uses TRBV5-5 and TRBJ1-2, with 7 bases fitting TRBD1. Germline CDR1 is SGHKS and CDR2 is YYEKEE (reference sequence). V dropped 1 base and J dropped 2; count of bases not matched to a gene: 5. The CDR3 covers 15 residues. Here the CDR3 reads CASSLQGVGNYGYTF. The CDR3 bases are TGTGCCAGCAGCTTGCAGGGGGTAGGAAACTATGGCTACACCTTC.

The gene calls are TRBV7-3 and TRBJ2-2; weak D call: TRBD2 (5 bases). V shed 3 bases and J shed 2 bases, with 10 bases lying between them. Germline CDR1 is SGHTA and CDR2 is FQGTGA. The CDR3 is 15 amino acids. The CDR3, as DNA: TGTGCCAGCAGCTTTGAAGGACTTAACACCGGGGAGCTGTTTTTT. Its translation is CASSFEGLNTGELFF.

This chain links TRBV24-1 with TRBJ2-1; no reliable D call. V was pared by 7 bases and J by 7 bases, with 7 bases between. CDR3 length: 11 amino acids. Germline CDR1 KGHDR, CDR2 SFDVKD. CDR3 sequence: CATSFGNEQFF. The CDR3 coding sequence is TGTGCCACCAGCTTCGGTAATGAGCAGTTCTTC.

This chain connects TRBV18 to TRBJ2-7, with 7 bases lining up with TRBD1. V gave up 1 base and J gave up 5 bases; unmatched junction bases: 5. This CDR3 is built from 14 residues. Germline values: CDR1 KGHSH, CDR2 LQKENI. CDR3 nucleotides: TGTGCCAGCTCACCACTGGGACAGCTCGACGAGCAGTACTTC. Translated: CASSPLGQLDEQYF.

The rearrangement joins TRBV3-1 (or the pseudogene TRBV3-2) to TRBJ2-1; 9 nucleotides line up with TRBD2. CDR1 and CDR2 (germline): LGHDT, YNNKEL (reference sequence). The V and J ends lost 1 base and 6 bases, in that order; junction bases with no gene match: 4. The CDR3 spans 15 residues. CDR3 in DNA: TGTGCCAGCAGCCAAGCGGGACTAGCCCCCAATGAGCAGTTCTTC. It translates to CASSQAGLAPNEQFF.

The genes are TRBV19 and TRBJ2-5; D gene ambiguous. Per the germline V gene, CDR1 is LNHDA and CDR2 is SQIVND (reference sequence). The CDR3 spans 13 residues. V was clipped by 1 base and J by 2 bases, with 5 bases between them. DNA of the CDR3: TGTGCCAGTAGTATAGGCGGACAAGAGACCCAGTACTTC. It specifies CASSIGGQETQYF.